This TCR beta chain was captured by sequencing in a study of cytomegalovirus exposure and HLA in healthy donors. Germline values: CDR1 SGDLS, CDR2 YYNGEE. The CDR3 covers 14 residues. With 60 Vbeta and 13 Jbeta primers, the PCR was carried out. The assay was immunoSEQ multiplex PCR, and TCRdb's table has in-frame clones only and misses some. Here the sample spans 130,000 or so clones, roughly 85% being singletons. Source material: PBMCs. The chain couples TRBV9 to TRBJ2-5, with 8 bases matching TRBD1. With the DNA end fitting TRBJ2-7 better, the J assignment may be wrong. This clonotype originated in a man aged 40-49 years in good health and CMV-seronegative. This chain's CDR3 is CASSPQDRVYEQYF. CDR3 in DNA: TGTGCCAGCAGCCCCCAGGACAGGGTCTACGAGCAGTACTTC.